This TCR beta chain derives from a study of tissue T cells after allogeneic stem cell transplantation. Study-level background: Viable blood and marrow gave sorted CD3+ T cells if numbers allowed. Study-level points and caveats: Some tissue clones might be persisting host cells; their alloreactivity or antigen specificity was not determined. Anatomically similar tissues had similar TCR repertoires within each patient.

Sequencing was performed with immunoSEQ multiplex PCR; in TCRdb, only in-frame clones are kept and a portion is missing. The sample has some 28,000 clones, around 86% seen once. Deletions cut 0 bases from V and 7 bases from J, with 16 bases between. This CDR3 is built from 16 residues. Per germline, CDR1 SGHTA and CDR2 FQGNSA. Worth noting for this clone: Its antigen is as yet unknown.

Sequenced material: blood, taken before transplantation. This TCR came from a woman aged 18-50 years who later had graft-versus-host disease after an allogeneic stem cell transplant. The V call is TRBV7-2, the J call TRBJ1-3; D is undetermined. The CDR3 loop is CASSLAARSIRNTIYF. In DNA form, the CDR3 reads TGTGCCAGCAGCTTAGCGGCTCGATCCATCAGGAACACCATATATTTT.